Shown below are 25 T cell receptor beta chains from a single sample sequenced in a study of CD8+ T cells in alopecia areata (dated by TCRdb to 2016 to 2019). Receptor libraries were prepared by the immunoSEQ multiplex PCR assay. To provide template for TCR sequencing, every sample had RNA extracted and reverse transcribed into cDNA. Not all clones reach the TCRdb copy of this immuneACCESS table, which keeps in-frame sequences only. Checked studies attribute under half of the gap to unresolved V genes and leave the rest unexplained. The sample table lists about 150,000 clones, about 87% of them with a count of one. The ten largest make up more than 12% of the sample. The sample's time point label, decoded: baseline before oral tofacitinib. The sequencing used CD8+ T cells sorted from blood, collected at week 0. These TCRs come from a human donor with alopecia areata.

The J gene is TRBJ1-4, the V gene TRBV30, with D unclear. With 1 base removed from V and 4 bases from J, the gap between germline ends came to 10 bases. Per germline, CDR1 GTSNPN and CDR2 SVGIG (reference sequence). The CDR3 is 14 residues long. In DNA, the CDR3 is TGTGCCTGGAGTGCCCCGGTTAATAATGAAAAACTGTTTTTT. Its protein is CAWSAPVNNEKLFF. Together with reference TRBV30 and TRBJ1-4, the CDR3 gives the full variable domain: SQTIHQWPATLVQPVGSPLSLECTVEGTSNPNLYWYRQAAGRGLQLLFYSVGIGQISSEVPQNLSASRPQDRQFILSSKKLLLSDSGFYLCAWSAPVNNEKLFFGSGTQLSVL.

The J gene is TRBJ2-3, the V gene TRBV7-2; perhaps TRBD2 as D (5 bases). From germline, CDR1 is SGHTA and CDR2 FQGNSA. CDR3 length: 11 residues. V lost 11 bases, J lost 6 bases, and 12 bases lay in between. The CDR3 reads CAPREGDTQYF. The CDR3 DNA follows: TGTGCCCCCCGGGAAGGGGATACGCAGTATTTT.

This chain uses TRBV6-5 with TRBJ1-1, with D hard to call. The CDR3 covers 15 residues. Germline V gene lookup returns CDR1 MNHEY and CDR2 SVGAGI. V was trimmed by 0 bases and J by 1 base, leaving 9 bases between them. CDR3 amino acids: CASSYSRPGNTEAFF. CDR3 nucleotides: TGTGCCAGCAGTTACTCACGACCGGGGAACACTGAAGCTTTCTTT.

The chain combines TRBV7-2 with TRBJ1-4; D uncertain. Trimming shortened V by 5 bases and J by 2 bases, and 12 bases separated the two germline ends. The CDR3 is 15 amino acids. The germline gives CDR1 SGHTA, CDR2 FQGNSA. This chain's CDR3 is CASSLWTSTNEKLFF. CDR3 bases: TGTGCCAGCAGCCTTTGGACTTCCACTAATGAAAAACTGTTTTTT. Full variable domain (outside the CDR3, taken from reference TRBV7-2 and TRBJ1-4): GAGVSQSPSNKVTEKGKDVELRCDPISGHTALYWYRQSLGQGLEFLIYFQGNSAPDKSGLPSDRFSAERTGGSVSTLTIQRTQQEDSAVYLCASSLWTSTNEKLFFGSGTQLSVL.

DNA for the CDR3: TGCGCCAGCAGCTTGGTGGGGGATCCTAGCGGGGTATACAATGAGCAGTTCTTC. Amino acid sequence: CASSLVGDPSGVYNEQFF. This rearrangement joins TRBV5-1 to TRBJ2-1; 9 nucleotides align to TRBD2. The CDR3 is 18 amino acids. CDR1 and CDR2 (germline): SGHRS, YFSETQ. Trimming cost V 0 bases and J 4 bases; bases outside gene matches: 11.

V and J are TRBV29-1 and TRBJ2-7, with 12 bases aligning to TRBD2. Per germline, CDR1 SQVTM and CDR2 ANQGSEA. V was pared by 1 base and J by 9 bases, with 10 bases of the junction left unmatched. This CDR3 contains 15 residues. The CDR3 protein is CSVEGGLAGGPGQYF. The DNA for the CDR3 is TGCAGCGTTGAAGGAGGGCTAGCGGGAGGGCCCGGGCAGTACTTC.

This chain joins TRBV6-5 and TRBJ2-1; 10 bases align to TRBD2. CDR1 MNHEY and CDR2 SVGAGI come from the germline V gene. V was pared by 8 bases and J by 0 bases, with 4 bases of the junction left unmatched. CDR3 size: 15 residues. CDR3 sequence: CASGAGGNSYNEQFF. CDR3 DNA sequence: TGTGCCAGCGGAGCGGGGGGGAACTCCTACAATGAGCAGTTCTTC.

This chain joins TRBV12-5 and TRBJ1-3; possible D gene TRBD1, 5 bases. From germline, CDR1 is LGHNT and CDR2 FRNRAP. V was clipped by 5 bases and J by 0 bases, with 8 bases between them. The CDR3 length is 14 residues. The CDR3, as DNA: TGTGCTAGTGGTCTAGGGGACTCTGGAAACACCATATATTTT. Translating it yields CASGLGDSGNTIYF.

This clone has just a few counts. This chain joins TRBV6-5 and TRBJ2-2, with D unresolved. CDR3 length: 14 residues. Germline V gene lookup returns CDR1 MNHEY and CDR2 SVGAGI. Trimming left V 0 bases short and J 2 bases short, with 4 bases between. The chain's CDR3 is CASSYSDNTGELFF. The CDR3 nucleotides read TGTGCCAGCAGTTACTCGGACAACACCGGGGAGCTGTTTTTT.

The chain is built from TRBV7-8 and TRBJ2-1; 8 bases are shared with TRBD2. The V segment lost 3 bases and the J segment 2 bases; nucleotides outside the gene matches: 3. The CDR3 totals 15 residues. Germline V gene data show CDR1 as SGHVS and CDR2 as FQNEAQ. CDR3 sequence reads: CASSLSRGAYNEQFF. CDR3 DNA sequence: TGTGCCAGCAGCTTGTCGCGGGGGGCCTACAATGAGCAGTTCTTC.

V gene TRBV27 combines with J gene TRBJ2-7; 11 bases align to TRBD2. Trimming cost V 5 bases and J 2 bases; bases outside gene matches: 2. There are 14 residues in the CDR3. Germline CDR1 reads MNHEY; CDR2 reads SMNVEV (reference sequence). The CDR3 DNA follows: TGTGCCAGCAGTATAGCGGGGGGGCCCTACGAGCAGTACTTC. It yields the protein CASSIAGGPYEQYF.

The chain combines TRBV27 with TRBJ2-2; 8 bases line up with TRBD1. Germline CDR1 reads MNHEY; CDR2 reads SMNVEV (reference sequence). The CDR3 extends over 17 amino acids. The junction had 11 bases not matched to a gene; V was cut back by 5 bases and J by 3 bases. This chain's CDR3 is CASSATGGSLYTGELFF. CDR3 sequence (DNA): TGTGCCAGCAGTGCAACAGGGGGGAGTCTGTACACCGGGGAGCTGTTTTTT.

This clone has only one observation. The V gene is TRBV7-8, the J gene TRBJ1-1, with D unclear. CDR1 is SGHVS and CDR2 is FQNEAQ in the germline V gene. The CDR3 loop spans 13 amino acids. Trimming left V 5 bases short and J 5 bases short, with 12 bases between. CDR3 residues: CASSPDGQTEAFF. The CDR3 DNA reads as TGTGCCAGCAGCCCCGACGGCCAGACTGAAGCTTTCTTT.

As concerns this clone: The same CDR3 arises from other DNA sequences in this sample as well. This chain connects TRBV11-1 to TRBJ2-3, with D possibly TRBD2 on 6 matching bases. Trimming took off 3 bases at V and 0 bases at J, with 10 bases between the two ends. CDR1 and CDR2 from the germline V gene are SGHAT and FQDESV (reference sequence). CDR3 length: 15 residues. The DNA for the CDR3 is TGTGCCAGCAGCTTGGTCGGGACTAGCACAGATACGCAGTATTTT. Translated: CASSLVGTSTDTQYF.

J is TRBJ1-1 and V is TRBV7-9; D possibly corresponds to TRBD1 (6 bases). V gave up 8 bases and J gave up 4 bases, with 11 bases separating them. The CDR3 loop spans 12 amino acids. From germline, CDR1 is SEHNR and CDR2 FQNEAQ (reference sequence). The CDR3 DNA reads TGTGCCAGCGACGGCAGGGGCACTGAAGCTTTCTTT. Its protein product is CASDGRGTEAFF.

In nucleotides, the CDR3 is TGCAGCGTTGAACCCCGGTACTTC. Translated, it gives CSVEPRYF. This chain links TRBV29-1 with TRBJ2-5, with D unresolved. Germline V gene lookup returns CDR1 SQVTM and CDR2 ANQGSEA. V lost 2 bases to trimming and J lost 13 bases, with 5 bases between them. There are 8 residues in the CDR3.

The genes are TRBV29-1 and TRBJ2-7, with D perhaps matching TRBD1 or TRBD2 (6 bases each). Per germline, CDR1 SQVTM and CDR2 ANQGSEA. V gave up 6 bases and J gave up 3 bases, with 18 bases separating them. The CDR3 consists of 14 residues. In DNA, the CDR3 is TGCAGCGTGGGGGCGGGACATTGGGGCTACGAGCAGTACTTC. It encodes CSVGAGHWGYEQYF.

This chain connects TRBV19 to TRBJ2-7; 7 bases align to TRBD1. Germline CDR1 is LNHDA and CDR2 is SQIVND (reference sequence). The CDR3 is made up of 16 amino acids. J was trimmed by 0 bases and V by 5 bases; bases with no gene match: 10. The DNA of the CDR3 is TGTGCCAGTAGTGTCGGACAGGCCCTCTCCTCCTACGAGCAGTACTTC. Protein product: CASSVGQALSSYEQYF.

The chain recombines TRBV6-1 with TRBJ2-7, with TRBD1 matching 8 bases. The CDR3 length is 15 residues. The trim removed 5 bases at V and 3 bases at J, leaving 9 bases unmatched. The V gene's germline CDR1 is MNHNS and CDR2 SASEGT. CDR3 coding DNA: TGTGCCAGCAGTACTGGCGGGACAGGTAACTACGAGCAGTACTTC. Its protein product is CASSTGGTGNYEQYF.

V is TRBV7-8 and J is TRBJ2-7, with D possibly being TRBD2 (6 bases). Per the germline V gene, CDR1 is SGHVS and CDR2 is FQNEAQ. CDR3 size: 16 residues. With 1 base removed from V and 0 bases from J, the gap between germline ends came to 13 bases. The CDR3 loop is CASSLVGGTASYEQYF. As DNA, the CDR3 is TGTGCCAGCAGCTTAGTGGGGGGAACAGCCTCCTACGAGCAGTACTTC.

The sample holds one count of this clone. The chain links TRBV5-6 to TRBJ1-5; 10 bases match TRBD1. V lost 0 bases and J lost 6; bases outside the gene matches: 0. The CDR3 runs to 14 residues. CDR1 and CDR2 from the germline V gene are SGHDT and YYEEEE. This CDR3 reads CASSLGTGGQPQHF. As DNA, the CDR3 is TGTGCCAGCAGCTTGGGGACAGGGGGTCAGCCCCAGCATTTT.

This chain joins TRBV10-3 and TRBJ2-3, with D unclear. The germline CDR1 and CDR2 sequences are ENHRY and SYGVKD. Trimming pared 4 bases from V and 1 base from J, leaving 12 bases between. This CDR3 is 15 amino acids long. CDR3 DNA: TGTGCCATCAGTGGTCCATCCCAGGGCACAGATACGCAGTATTTT. This gives the protein CAISGPSQGTDTQYF.

The chain links TRBV5-4 to TRBJ2-2; 7 nucleotides line up with TRBD1. The length of the CDR3 is 14 residues. Germline assignment: CDR1 SGHNT and CDR2 YYREEE (reference sequence). Trimming cost V 1 base and J 4 bases; bases outside gene matches: 1. CDR3 region: CASSLYRGTGELFF. CDR3 coding DNA: TGTGCCAGCAGCTTGTACAGGGGCACCGGGGAGCTGTTTTTT.

This rearrangement joins TRBV27 to TRBJ1-1; D is uncertain. CDR3 length: 14 residues. V shed 7 bases and J shed 0 bases, with 12 bases lying between them. Germline V gene sequence: CDR1 MNHEY, CDR2 SMNVEV (reference sequence). Here the CDR3 reads CASTSRTMNTEAFF. DNA for the CDR3: TGTGCCAGCACCTCTAGGACTATGAACACTGAAGCTTTCTTT.

Worth noting for this clone: The identical CDR3 is also encoded by other nucleotide sequences in the sample. The chain is built from TRBV6-5 and TRBJ2-3; 9 bases agree with TRBD1. The CDR3 sequence is 15 residues long. CDR1 MNHEY and CDR2 SVGAGI come from the germline V gene. J gave up 3 bases and V 6 bases, and 7 bases lay outside the gene matches. The CDR3 bases are TGTGCCAGCAGCCTTGCGGGACAGGGAACAGATACGCAGTATTTT. Translated, it gives CASSLAGQGTDTQYF.